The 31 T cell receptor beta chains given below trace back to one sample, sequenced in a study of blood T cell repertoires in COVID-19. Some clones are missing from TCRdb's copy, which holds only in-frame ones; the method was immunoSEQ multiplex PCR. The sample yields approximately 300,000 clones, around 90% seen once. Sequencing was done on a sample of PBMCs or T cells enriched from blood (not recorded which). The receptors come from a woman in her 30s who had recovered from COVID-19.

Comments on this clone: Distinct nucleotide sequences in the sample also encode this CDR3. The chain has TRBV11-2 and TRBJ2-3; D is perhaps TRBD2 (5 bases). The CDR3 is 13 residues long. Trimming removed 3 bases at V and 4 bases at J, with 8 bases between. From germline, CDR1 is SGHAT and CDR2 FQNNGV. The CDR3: CASSLAGADTQYF. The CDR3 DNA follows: TGTGCCAGCAGCTTGGCGGGCGCAGATACGCAGTATTTT.

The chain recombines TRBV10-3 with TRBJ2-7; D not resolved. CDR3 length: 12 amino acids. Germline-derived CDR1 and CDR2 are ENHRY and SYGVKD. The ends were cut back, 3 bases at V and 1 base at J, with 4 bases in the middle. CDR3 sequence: CAISEHSYEQYF. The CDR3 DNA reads TGTGCCATCAGTGAACATTCCTACGAGCAGTACTTC.

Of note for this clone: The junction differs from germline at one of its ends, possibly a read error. The CDR3 loop is CASSLSRGASNEQYF. For the CDR3, the DNA is TGTGCCAGCAGTTTGAGTCGGGGGGCCTCCAACGAGCAGTACTTC. V and J are TRBV27 and TRBJ2-7; D possibly corresponds to TRBD2 (7 bases). Looked up from germline, CDR1 is MNHEY and CDR2 is SMNVEV (reference sequence). The CDR3 loop spans 15 amino acids.

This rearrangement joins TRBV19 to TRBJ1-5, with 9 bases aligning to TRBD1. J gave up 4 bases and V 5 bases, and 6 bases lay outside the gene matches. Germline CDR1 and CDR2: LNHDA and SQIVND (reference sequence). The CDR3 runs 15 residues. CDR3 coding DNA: TGTGCCAGTAGTCGCCCAGACAGGGGGAATCAGCCCCAGCATTTT. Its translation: CASSRPDRGNQPQHF. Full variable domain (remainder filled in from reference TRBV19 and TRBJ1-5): DGGITQSPKYLFRKEGQNVTLSCEQNLNHDAMYWYRQDPGQGLRLIYYSQIVNDFQKGDIAEGYSVSREKKESFPLTVTSAQKNPTAFYLCASSRPDRGNQPQHFGDGTRLSIL.

The CDR3 region has the DNA TGCAGCGTTGAAGATGTAACAGGGCAAGAGACCCAGTACTTC. Its protein product is CSVEDVTGQETQYF. The chain has TRBV29-1 and TRBJ2-5, with D maybe TRBD1 (6 bases). There are 14 residues in the CDR3. V lost 0 bases, J lost 2 bases, and 10 bases lay in between. CDR1 SQVTM and CDR2 ANQGSEA come from the germline V gene.

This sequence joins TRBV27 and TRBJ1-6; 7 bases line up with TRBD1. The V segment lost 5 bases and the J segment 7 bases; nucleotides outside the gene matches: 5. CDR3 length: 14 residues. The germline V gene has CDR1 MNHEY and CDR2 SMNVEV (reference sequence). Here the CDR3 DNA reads TGTGCCAGCAGTCCATCGACAGGGAATTCACCCCTCCACTTT. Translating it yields CASSPSTGNSPLHF.

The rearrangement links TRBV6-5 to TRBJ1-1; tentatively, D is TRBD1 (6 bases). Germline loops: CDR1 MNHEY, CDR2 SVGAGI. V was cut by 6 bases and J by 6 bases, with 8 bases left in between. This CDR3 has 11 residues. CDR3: CASRQGPEAFF. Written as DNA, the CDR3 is TGTGCCAGCAGACAGGGCCCTGAAGCTTTCTTT.

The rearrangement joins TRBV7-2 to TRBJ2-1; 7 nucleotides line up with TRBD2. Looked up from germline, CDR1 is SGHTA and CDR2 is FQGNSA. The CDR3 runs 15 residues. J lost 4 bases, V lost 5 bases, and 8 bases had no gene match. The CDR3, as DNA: TGTGCCAGCAGCCCCGAAGCGGGGATTTACAATGAGCAGTTCTTC. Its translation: CASSPEAGIYNEQFF.

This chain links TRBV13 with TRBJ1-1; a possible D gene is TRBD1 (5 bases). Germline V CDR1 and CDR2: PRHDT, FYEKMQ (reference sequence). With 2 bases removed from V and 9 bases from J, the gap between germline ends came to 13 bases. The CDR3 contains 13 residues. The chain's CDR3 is CASSLLGGTQAFF. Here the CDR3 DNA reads TGTGCCAGCAGCTTACTCGGGGGAACGCAAGCTTTCTTT.

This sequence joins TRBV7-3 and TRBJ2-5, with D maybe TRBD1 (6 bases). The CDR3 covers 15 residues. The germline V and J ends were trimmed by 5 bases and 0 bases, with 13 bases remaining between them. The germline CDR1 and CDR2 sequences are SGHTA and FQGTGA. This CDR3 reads CASSLLGQNQETQYF. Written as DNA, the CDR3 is TGTGCCAGCAGCCTTCTCGGACAGAACCAAGAGACCCAGTACTTC.

CDR3 amino acids: CSTRSSYEQYF. In DNA, the CDR3 is TGCAGTACAAGAAGCTCCTACGAGCAGTACTTC. The chain couples TRBV20-1 to TRBJ2-7; the D is unclear. Trimming removed 8 bases at V and 0 bases at J, with 8 bases between. The CDR3 has 11 amino acids. Germline values: CDR1 DFQATT, CDR2 SNEGSKA (reference sequence).

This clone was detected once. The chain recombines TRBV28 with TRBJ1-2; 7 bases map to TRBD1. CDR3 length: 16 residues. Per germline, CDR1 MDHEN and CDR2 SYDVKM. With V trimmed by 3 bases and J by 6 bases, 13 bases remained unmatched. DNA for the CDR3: TGTGCCAGCAGTTTCTCAACCATTGGACAGGACGATGGCTACACCTTC. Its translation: CASSFSTIGQDDGYTF.

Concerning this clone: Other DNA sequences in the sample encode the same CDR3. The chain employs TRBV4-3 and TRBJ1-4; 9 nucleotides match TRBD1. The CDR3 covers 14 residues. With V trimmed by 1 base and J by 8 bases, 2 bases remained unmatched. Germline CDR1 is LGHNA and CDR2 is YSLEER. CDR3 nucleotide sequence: TGCGCCAGCAGCCAAGGACAGGGGGGCGAAAAACTGTTTTTT. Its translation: CASSQGQGGEKLFF.

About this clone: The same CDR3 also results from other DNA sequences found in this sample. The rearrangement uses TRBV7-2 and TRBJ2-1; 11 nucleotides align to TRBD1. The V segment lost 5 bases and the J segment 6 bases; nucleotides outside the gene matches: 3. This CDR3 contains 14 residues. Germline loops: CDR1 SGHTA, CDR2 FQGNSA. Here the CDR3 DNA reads TGTGCCAGCAGCCTAGGGACAGGGGGCAATGAGCAGTTCTTC. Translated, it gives CASSLGTGGNEQFF.

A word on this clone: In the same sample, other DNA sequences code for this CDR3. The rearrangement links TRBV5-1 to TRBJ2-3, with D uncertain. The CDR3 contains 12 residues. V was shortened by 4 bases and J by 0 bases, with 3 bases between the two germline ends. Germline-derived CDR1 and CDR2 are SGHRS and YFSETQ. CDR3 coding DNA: TGCGCCAGCAGCCTTAGCACAGATACGCAGTATTTT. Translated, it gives CASSLSTDTQYF. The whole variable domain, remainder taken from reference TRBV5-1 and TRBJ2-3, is KAGVTQTPRYLIKTRGQQVTLSCSPISGHRSVSWYQQTPGQGLQFLFEYFSETQRNKGNFPGRFSGRQFSNSRSEMNVSTLELGDSALYLCASSLSTDTQYFGPGTRLTVL.

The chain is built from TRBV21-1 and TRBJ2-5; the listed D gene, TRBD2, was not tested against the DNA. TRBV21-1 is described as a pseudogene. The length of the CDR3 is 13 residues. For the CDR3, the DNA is TGTGCCAACCCTCGGGGGGACCAAGAGACCCAGTACTTC. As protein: CANPRGDQETQYF.

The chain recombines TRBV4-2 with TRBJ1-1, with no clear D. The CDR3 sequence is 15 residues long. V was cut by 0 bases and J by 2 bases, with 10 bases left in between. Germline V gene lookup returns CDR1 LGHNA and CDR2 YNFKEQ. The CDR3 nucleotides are TGTGCCAGCAGCCAAGATCGAGCAGGAAACACTGAAGCTTTCTTT. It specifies CASSQDRAGNTEAFF.

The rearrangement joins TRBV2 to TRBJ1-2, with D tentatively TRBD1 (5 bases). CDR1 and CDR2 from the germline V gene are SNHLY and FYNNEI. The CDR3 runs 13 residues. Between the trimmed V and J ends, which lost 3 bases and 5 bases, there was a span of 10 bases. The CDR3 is CASSDRQGYGYTF. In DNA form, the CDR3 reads TGTGCCAGCAGTGATCGGCAGGGTTATGGCTACACCTTC.

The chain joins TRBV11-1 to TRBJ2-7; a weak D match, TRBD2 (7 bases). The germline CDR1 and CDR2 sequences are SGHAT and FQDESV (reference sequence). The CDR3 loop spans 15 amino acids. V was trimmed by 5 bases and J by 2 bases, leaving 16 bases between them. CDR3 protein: CASSTWGGAPYEQYF. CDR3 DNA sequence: TGTGCCAGCAGCACATGGGGGGGGGCCCCCTACGAGCAGTACTTC.

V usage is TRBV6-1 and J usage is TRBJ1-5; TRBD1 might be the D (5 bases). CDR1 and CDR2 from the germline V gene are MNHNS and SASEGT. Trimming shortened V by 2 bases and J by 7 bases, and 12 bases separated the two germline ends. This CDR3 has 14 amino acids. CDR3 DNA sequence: TGTGCCAGCAGTGAATTAGGGGTATTCCAGCCCCAGCATTTT. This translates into CASSELGVFQPQHF.

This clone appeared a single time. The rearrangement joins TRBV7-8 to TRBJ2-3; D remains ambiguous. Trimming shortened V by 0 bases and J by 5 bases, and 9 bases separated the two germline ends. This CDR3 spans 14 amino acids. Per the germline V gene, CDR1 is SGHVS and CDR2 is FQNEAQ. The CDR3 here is CASSLAQALDTQYF. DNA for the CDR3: TGTGCCAGCAGCTTAGCGCAGGCGTTAGATACGCAGTATTTT.

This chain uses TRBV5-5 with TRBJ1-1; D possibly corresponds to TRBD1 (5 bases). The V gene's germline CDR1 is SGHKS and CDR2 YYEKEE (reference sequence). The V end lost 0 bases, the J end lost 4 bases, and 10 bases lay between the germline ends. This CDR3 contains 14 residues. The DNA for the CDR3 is TGTGCCAGCAGCTTGGACAGGTGGGGCACTGAAGCTTTCTTT. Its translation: CASSLDRWGTEAFF.

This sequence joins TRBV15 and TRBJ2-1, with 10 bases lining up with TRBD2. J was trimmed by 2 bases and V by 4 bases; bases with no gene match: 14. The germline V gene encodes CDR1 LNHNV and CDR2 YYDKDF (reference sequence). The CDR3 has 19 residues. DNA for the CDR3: TGTGCCACCAGCACATTAGCCCACAAAAGCGGGAGGGCCTACAATGAGCAGTTCTTC. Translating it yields CATSTLAHKSGRAYNEQFF.

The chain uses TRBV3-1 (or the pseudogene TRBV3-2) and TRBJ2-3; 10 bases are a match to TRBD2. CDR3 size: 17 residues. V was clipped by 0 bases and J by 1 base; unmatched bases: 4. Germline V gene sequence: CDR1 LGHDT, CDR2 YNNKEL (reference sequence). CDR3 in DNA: TGTGCCAGCAGCCAAGATTTAGCGGGAGGAGGCACAGATACGCAGTATTTT. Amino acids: CASSQDLAGGGTDTQYF.

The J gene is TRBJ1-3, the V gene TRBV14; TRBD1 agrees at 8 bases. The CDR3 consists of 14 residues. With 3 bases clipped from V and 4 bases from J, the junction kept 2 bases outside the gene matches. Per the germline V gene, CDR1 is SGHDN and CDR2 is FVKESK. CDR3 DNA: TGTGCCAGCAGCCACAGGACAGGGGGAAACACCATATATTTT. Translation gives CASSHRTGGNTIYF. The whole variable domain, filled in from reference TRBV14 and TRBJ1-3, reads EAGVTQFPSHSVIEKGQTVTLRCDPISGHDNLYWYRRVMGKEIKFLLHFVKESKQDESGMPNNRFLAERTGGTYSTLKVQPAELEDSGVYFCASSHRTGGNTIYFGEGSWLTVV.

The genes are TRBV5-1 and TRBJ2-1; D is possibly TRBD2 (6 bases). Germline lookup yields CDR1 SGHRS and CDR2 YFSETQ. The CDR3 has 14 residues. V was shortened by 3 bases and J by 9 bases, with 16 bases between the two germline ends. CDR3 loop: CASSSPSEGSEQFF. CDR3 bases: TGCGCCAGCAGCTCCCCTAGCGAGGGATCTGAGCAGTTCTTC.

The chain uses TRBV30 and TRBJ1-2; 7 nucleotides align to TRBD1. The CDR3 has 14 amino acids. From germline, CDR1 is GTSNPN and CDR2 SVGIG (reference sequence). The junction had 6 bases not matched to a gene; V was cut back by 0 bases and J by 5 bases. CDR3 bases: TGTGCCTGGAGTGTACGGACAGGAGCGTATGGCTACACCTTC. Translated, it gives CAWSVRTGAYGYTF.

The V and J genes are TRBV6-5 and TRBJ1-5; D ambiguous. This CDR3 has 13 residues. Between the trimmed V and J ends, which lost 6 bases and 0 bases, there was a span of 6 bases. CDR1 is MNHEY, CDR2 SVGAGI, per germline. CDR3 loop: CASRSYSNQPQHF. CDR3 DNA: TGTGCCAGCAGGAGCTATAGCAATCAGCCCCAGCATTTT.

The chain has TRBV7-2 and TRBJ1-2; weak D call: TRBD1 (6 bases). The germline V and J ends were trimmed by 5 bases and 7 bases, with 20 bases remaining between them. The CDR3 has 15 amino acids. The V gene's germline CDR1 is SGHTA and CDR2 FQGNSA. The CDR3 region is CASSAFTGSVGGYTF. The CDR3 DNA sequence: TGTGCCAGCAGCGCATTCACAGGGAGTGTTGGTGGCTACACCTTC.

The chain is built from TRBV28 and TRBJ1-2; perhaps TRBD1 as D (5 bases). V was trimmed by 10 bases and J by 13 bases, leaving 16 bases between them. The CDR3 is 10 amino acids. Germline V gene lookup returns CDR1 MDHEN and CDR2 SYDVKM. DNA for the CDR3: TGTGCCACCGACAGAATAACGGCCACCTTC. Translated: CATDRITATF.

The CDR3 sequence: CASSLAADRVREKLFF. DNA of the CDR3: TGCGCCAGCAGCTTGGCCGCCGACAGGGTGAGGGAAAAACTGTTTTTT. V usage is TRBV5-1 and J usage is TRBJ1-4; 7 positions agree with TRBD1. The CDR3 is 16 amino acids. Germline lookup yields CDR1 SGHRS and CDR2 YFSETQ. The J segment lost 8 bases and the V segment lost 0 bases, leaving 10 bases of the junction unmatched.